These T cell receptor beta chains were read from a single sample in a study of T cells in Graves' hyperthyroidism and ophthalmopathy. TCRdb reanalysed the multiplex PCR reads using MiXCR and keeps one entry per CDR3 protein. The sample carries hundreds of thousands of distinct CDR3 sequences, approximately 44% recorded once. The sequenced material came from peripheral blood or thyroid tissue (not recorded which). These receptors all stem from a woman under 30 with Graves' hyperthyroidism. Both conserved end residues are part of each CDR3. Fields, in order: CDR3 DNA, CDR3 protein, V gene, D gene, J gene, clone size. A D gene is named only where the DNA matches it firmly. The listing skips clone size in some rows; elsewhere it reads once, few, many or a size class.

CDR3 DNA: TGTGCCAGCCACTCCGCGGGAGTCAAGACCCAGTACTTC
CDR3 protein: CASHSAGVKTQYF
V gene: TRBV25-1
D gene: TRBD2
J gene: TRBJ2-5
clone size: NA

CDR3 DNA: TGTGCCAGCAGTGGTTCAGGACTAGCGGGAGGACACGAGCAGTACTTC
CDR3 protein: CASSGSGLAGGHEQYF
V gene: TRBV2
D gene: TRBD2
J gene: TRBJ2-7
clone size: NA

CDR3 DNA: TGTGCCAGCAGCTTAGCACAGGGGGGAAATTGGAACACTGAAGCTTTCTTT
CDR3 protein: CASSLAQGGNWNTEAFF
V gene: TRBV7-3
D gene: TRBD1
J gene: TRBJ1-1
clone size: NA

CDR3 DNA: TGTGCCACCAGCAGAGATCAGGGACACGATACGCAGTATTTT
CDR3 protein: CATSRDQGHDTQYF
V gene: TRBV15
D gene: NA
J gene: TRBJ2-3
clone size: once

CDR3 DNA: TGTGCCAGCAGCCAAGAGACAGGGGAGCAGTACTTC
CDR3 protein: CASSQETGEQYF
V gene: TRBV14
D gene: TRBD1
J gene: TRBJ2-7
clone size: NA

CDR3 DNA: TGTGCTAGTGGTTCGGACGGAATCTATGGCTACACCTTC
CDR3 protein: CASGSDGIYGYTF
V gene: TRBV12-3/TRBV12-4
D gene: NA
J gene: TRBJ1-2
clone size: NA

CDR3 DNA: TGTGCCAGCAGTGCTCCTGGACAGGGGCTTGGCTACACCTTC
CDR3 protein: CASSAPGQGLGYTF
V gene: TRBV25-1
D gene: TRBD1
J gene: TRBJ1-2
clone size: NA

CDR3 DNA: TGCAGCGTTGTCCCAAAGGTTACAGGCGGTGGCTACACCTTC
CDR3 protein: CSVVPKVTGGGYTF
V gene: TRBV29-1
D gene: NA
J gene: TRBJ1-2
clone size: NA

CDR3 DNA: TGTGCCAGCAGCTTGGGAGGGGGGAACTACGAGCAGTACTTC
CDR3 protein: CASSLGGGNYEQYF
V gene: TRBV10-3
D gene: NA
J gene: TRBJ2-7
clone size: NA

CDR3 DNA: TGCGCCAGCAGCCAAGATCGGCCGGCAAACACCATATATTTT
CDR3 protein: CASSQDRPANTIYF
V gene: TRBV4-3
D gene: NA
J gene: TRBJ1-3
clone size: NA

CDR3 DNA: TGTGCCAGCAGCTTAGGTGGGGAGGGGCAGTTCTTC
CDR3 protein: CASSLGGEGQFF
V gene: TRBV7-9
D gene: TRBD2
J gene: TRBJ2-1
clone size: NA

CDR3 DNA: TGTGCCAGCAGTATACTCGGGACAGGGGGAAATCAGCCCCAGCATTTT
CDR3 protein: CASSILGTGGNQPQHF
V gene: TRBV2
D gene: TRBD1
J gene: TRBJ1-5
clone size: NA

CDR3 DNA: TGTGCCACCAGTGACCGCGATCAGGGTCGAGCTTTCTTT
CDR3 protein: CATSDRDQGRAFF
V gene: TRBV24-1
D gene: NA
J gene: TRBJ1-1
clone size: NA

CDR3 DNA: TGTGCCACCAGTTGGCGGGAGTCCGCGAACACCGGGGAGCTGTTTTTT
CDR3 protein: CATSWRESANTGELFF
V gene: TRBV24-1
D gene: TRBD2
J gene: TRBJ2-2
clone size: many

CDR3 DNA: TGTGCCAGCAGCCCTAGCGGGAGGGGGCCCTACGAGCAGTACTTC
CDR3 protein: CASSPSGRGPYEQYF
V gene: TRBV7-3
D gene: TRBD2
J gene: TRBJ2-7
clone size: NA

CDR3 DNA: TGTGCCAGCGGGACAGGGAGGCTACTTGGCTACACCTTC
CDR3 protein: CASGTGRLLGYTF
V gene: TRBV25-1
D gene: TRBD1
J gene: TRBJ1-2
clone size: NA

CDR3 DNA: TGTGCCAGCAGCTTGCCTGTTCAGGGGTGGACTGAAGCTTTCTTT
CDR3 protein: CASSLPVQGWTEAFF
V gene: TRBV7-2
D gene: NA
J gene: TRBJ1-1
clone size: few

CDR3 DNA: TGTGCCAGCAGCTTAGGAGGAGGGGGAGGGTCCGAGCAGTACTTC
CDR3 protein: CASSLGGGGGSEQYF
V gene: TRBV7-2
D gene: NA
J gene: TRBJ2-7
clone size: NA